A single sample gave rise to the 13 T cell receptor beta chains below, sequenced in a study of T cells after yellow fever vaccination. TCRdb redid the calling of the 5' RACE reads with MiXCR, one entry per CDR3 protein. In the table there are approximately 330,000 distinct CDR3 sequences, around an eighth of which are singletons. The sequencing used CD4+ T cells sorted from PBMCs, collected 15 days after the yellow fever booster vaccination. These receptors came from a man between 18 and 35 years old who received the YFV17D yellow fever vaccine.

This clonotype appeared many times. The chain uses TRBV7-6 and TRBJ1-5, with a weak D call TRBD1 (6 bases). Germline V lookup: CDR1 SGHVS, CDR2 FNYEAQ. The V end was cut by 1 base, the J end by 3 bases, with 10 bases between. The CDR3 sequence is 15 residues long. In nucleotides, the CDR3 is TGTGCCAGCAGCTTAGGTGACAGGCACAATCAGCCCCAGCATTTT. Translated, it gives CASSLGDRHNQPQHF.

There are many counts of this clonotype. This sequence joins TRBV12-3 or TRBV12-4 and TRBJ2-2; D could derive from TRBD1 or TRBD2 (6 bases each). The CDR3 is 15 amino acids. V was trimmed by 5 bases and J by 3 bases, leaving 13 bases between them. CDR3 bases: TGTGCCAGCAGTCGAGGGGGGCGGGACACCGGGGAGCTGTTTTTT. This translates into CASSRGGRDTGELFF.

This chain uses TRBV7-9 with TRBJ1-2; D uncertain. The germline gives CDR1 SEHNR, CDR2 FQNEAQ (reference sequence). The CDR3 totals 11 residues. V dropped 5 bases and J dropped 9 bases, with 10 bases sitting between them. The CDR3 region has the DNA TGTGCCAGCAGCCCGAGTGACCGCTACACCTTC. This encodes CASSPSDRYTF.

This clonotype was observed a single time. A read error is possible here, since a much larger clone lies one base away. Given the absence of the conserved phenylalanine or tryptophan at the CDR3 end, a read error is likely. The chain recombines TRBV3-1 with TRBJ1-2; D remains unclear. The CDR3 length is 12 residues. Germline CDR1 reads LGHDT; CDR2 reads YNNKEL (reference sequence). V dropped 3 bases and J dropped 8 bases, with 10 bases sitting between them. The CDR3 reads CASSQGESGYTL. CDR3 nucleotides: TGTGCCAGCAGCCAGGGTGAGAGCGGCTACACCTTG.

The DNA of the CDR3 is TGTGCCACCAGTGATAGTACCAGGGAGGATCAGCCCCAGCATTTT. This sequence encodes CATSDSTREDQPQHF. V and J are TRBV24-1 and TRBJ1-5, with TRBD1 as a possible D gene (5 bases). The germline V and J ends were trimmed by 3 bases and 5 bases, with 13 bases remaining between them. CDR3 length: 15 residues. Germline values: CDR1 KGHDR, CDR2 SFDVKD.

In its sample, this clonotype was seen a few times. V is TRBV3-1 and J is TRBJ2-3; 9 bases map to TRBD1. CDR1 and CDR2 from the germline V gene are LGHDT and YNNKEL (reference sequence). Trimming cost V 6 bases and J 6 bases; bases outside gene matches: 7. The CDR3 loop spans 14 amino acids. The CDR3: CASRETGGLDTQYF. Written as DNA, the CDR3 is TGTGCCAGCAGGGAAACAGGGGGCCTTGATACGCAGTATTTT.

In this sample, this clonotype turned up a few times. V usage is TRBV5-1 and J usage is TRBJ2-5, with 8 positions matching TRBD1. Per the germline V gene, CDR1 is SGHRS and CDR2 is YFSETQ. CDR3 size: 13 residues. Trimming at V came to 4 bases and at J to 4 bases, leaving 3 bases not matched to a gene. The CDR3 DNA reads TGCGCCAGCAGCATCGGGACAGGAGAGACCCAGTACTTC. Its translation is CASSIGTGETQYF.

This clonotype was observed at least ten times. The rearrangement links TRBV29-1 to TRBJ2-3; 10 bases map to TRBD2. Germline lookup yields CDR1 SQVTM and CDR2 ANQGSEA. The CDR3 spans 13 residues. The V gene end was trimmed by 6 bases and the J gene end by 3 bases; junction bases not matched to a gene: 3. CDR3 nucleotides: TGCAGCGTGAGCGGGGGGGAAACAGATACGCAGTATTTT. It translates to CSVSGGETDTQYF.

The V and J genes are TRBV12-3 or TRBV12-4 and TRBJ2-1; no firm D call. The CDR3 totals 13 residues. Between the trimmed V and J ends, which lost 4 bases and 8 bases, there was a span of 12 bases. CDR3 protein: CASSSLLRDEQFF. The CDR3 DNA is TGTGCCAGCAGTTCCCTTCTCCGGGATGAGCAGTTCTTC.

This clonotype was recorded a few times. The chain couples TRBV11-2 to TRBJ1-1; D ambiguous. Germline loops: CDR1 SGHAT, CDR2 FQNNGV. The V end lost 1 base, the J end lost 4 bases, and 7 bases lay between the germline ends. This CDR3 is built from 13 residues. In DNA, the CDR3 is TGTGCCAGCAGCTTAGTGCACAGCACTGAAGCTTTCTTT. Translation: CASSLVHSTEAFF.

The chain carries TRBV7-8 and TRBJ2-7; 10 bases are a match to TRBD1. The length of the CDR3 is 16 residues. Germline CDR1 SGHVS, CDR2 FQNEAQ. Losses at the gene ends were 1 base for V and 2 bases for J; bases not matched to a gene: 5. CDR3 in amino acids: CASSLGTGQGTYEQYV. The CDR3 nucleotides read TGTGCCAGCAGCTTAGGAACGGGACAGGGGACCTACGAGCAGTACGTC.

The J gene is TRBJ2-7, the V gene TRBV7-2; 7 positions match TRBD1. Germline CDR1 SGHTA, CDR2 FQGNSA. J was trimmed by 7 bases and V by 4 bases; bases with no gene match: 7. The length of the CDR3 is 13 residues. The CDR3 here is CASSSFRDSEQYV. CDR3 nucleotide sequence: TGTGCCAGCAGCTCGTTCCGGGACAGTGAGCAGTACGTC.

This clonotype was counted ten times or more. The chain has TRBV7-9 and TRBJ1-5, with 9 bases matching TRBD1. With V trimmed by 5 bases and J by 0 bases, 5 bases remained unmatched. The CDR3 loop spans 16 amino acids. Per germline, CDR1 SEHNR and CDR2 FQNEAQ (reference sequence). CDR3 sequence (DNA): TGTGCCAGCAGCGTCTGGACAGGGGATAGCAATCAGCCCCAGCATTTT. As protein: CASSVWTGDSNQPQHF.